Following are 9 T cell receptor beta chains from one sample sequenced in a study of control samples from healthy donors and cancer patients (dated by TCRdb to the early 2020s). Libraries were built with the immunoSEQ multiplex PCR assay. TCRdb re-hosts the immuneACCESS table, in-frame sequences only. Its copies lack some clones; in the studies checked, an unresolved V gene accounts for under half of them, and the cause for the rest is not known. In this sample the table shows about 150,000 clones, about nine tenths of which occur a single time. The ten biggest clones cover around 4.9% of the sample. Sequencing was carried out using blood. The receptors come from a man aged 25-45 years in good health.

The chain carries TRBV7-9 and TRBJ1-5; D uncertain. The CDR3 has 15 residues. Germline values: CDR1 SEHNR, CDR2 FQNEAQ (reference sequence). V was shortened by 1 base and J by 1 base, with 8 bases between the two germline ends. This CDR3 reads CASSLGQHSNQPQHF. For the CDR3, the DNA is TGTGCCAGCAGCTTAGGGCAGCACAGCAATCAGCCCCAGCATTTT.

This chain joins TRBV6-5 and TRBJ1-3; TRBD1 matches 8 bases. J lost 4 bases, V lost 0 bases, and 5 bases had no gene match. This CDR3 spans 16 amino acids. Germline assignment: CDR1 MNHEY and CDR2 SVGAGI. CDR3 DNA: TGTGCCAGCAGTTACTCAAACAGGGGGTACGGAAACACCATATATTTT. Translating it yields CASSYSNRGYGNTIYF.

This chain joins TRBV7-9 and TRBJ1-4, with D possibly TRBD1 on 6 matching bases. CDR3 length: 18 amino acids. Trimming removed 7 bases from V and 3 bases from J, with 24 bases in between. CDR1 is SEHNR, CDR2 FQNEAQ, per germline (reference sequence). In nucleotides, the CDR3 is TGTGCCAGCAAAGTCGTGGGGGGGCCGTACGCGGCTAATGAAAAACTGTTTTTT. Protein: CASKVVGGPYAANEKLFF.

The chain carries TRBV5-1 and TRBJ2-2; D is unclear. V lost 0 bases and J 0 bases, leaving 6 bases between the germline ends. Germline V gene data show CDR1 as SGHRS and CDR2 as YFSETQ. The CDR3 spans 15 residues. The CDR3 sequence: CASSLGLTNTGELFF. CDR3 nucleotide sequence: TGCGCCAGCAGCTTGGGGCTCACGAACACCGGGGAGCTGTTTTTT.

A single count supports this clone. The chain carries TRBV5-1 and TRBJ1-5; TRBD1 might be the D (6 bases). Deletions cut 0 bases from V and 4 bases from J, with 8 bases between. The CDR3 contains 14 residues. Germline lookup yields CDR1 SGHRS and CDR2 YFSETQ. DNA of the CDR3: TGCGCCAGCAGCTTGGAGGGGGATAATCAGCCCCAGCATTTT. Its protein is CASSLEGDNQPQHF.

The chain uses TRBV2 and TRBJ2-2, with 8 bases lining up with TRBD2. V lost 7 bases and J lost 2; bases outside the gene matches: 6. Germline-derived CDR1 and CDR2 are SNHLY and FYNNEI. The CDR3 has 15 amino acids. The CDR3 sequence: CASKSSGGNTGELFF. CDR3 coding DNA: TGTGCCAGCAAGTCCAGCGGGGGTAACACCGGGGAGCTGTTTTTT.

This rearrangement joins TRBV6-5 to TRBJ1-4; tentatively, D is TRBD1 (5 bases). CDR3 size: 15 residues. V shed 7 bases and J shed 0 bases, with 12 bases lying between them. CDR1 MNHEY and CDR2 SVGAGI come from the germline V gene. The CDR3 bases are TGTGCCAGCACCAGCAGGGCCCCAACTAATGAAAAACTGTTTTTT. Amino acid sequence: CASTSRAPTNEKLFF.

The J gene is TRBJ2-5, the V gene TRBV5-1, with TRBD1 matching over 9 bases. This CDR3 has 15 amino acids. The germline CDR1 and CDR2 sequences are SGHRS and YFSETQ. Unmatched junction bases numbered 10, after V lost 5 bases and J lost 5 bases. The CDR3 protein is CASRNRDREWETQYF. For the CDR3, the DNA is TGCGCCAGCAGAAACCGGGACAGGGAGTGGGAGACCCAGTACTTC.

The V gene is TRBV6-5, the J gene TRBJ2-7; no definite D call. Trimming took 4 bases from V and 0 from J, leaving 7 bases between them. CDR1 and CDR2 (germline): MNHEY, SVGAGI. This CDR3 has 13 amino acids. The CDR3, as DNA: TGTGCCAGCAGTTCCAGGAGCTCCTACGAGCAGTACTTC. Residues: CASSSRSSYEQYF.